This T cell receptor (beta chain) was found in a study of blood T cell repertoires in COVID-19. Measured with immunoSEQ multiplex PCR; TCRdb has only the in-frame clones, and not every one. The data contain some 310,000 clones, about 90% of them singletons. Germline values: CDR1 SGHNT, CDR2 YYREEE (reference sequence). The CDR3 spans 14 residues. The V gene end was trimmed by 3 bases and the J gene end by 4 bases; junction bases not matched to a gene: 7. Participant age was about 18 to 89 years, and participants resided in roughly 24 US areas. Participants had their cohort set by participant-reported clinical history. Symptom resolution, clearance, or two negative PCRs marked donors in Cohort 3 as recovered.

The chain is built from TRBV5-4 and TRBJ2-7; 7 bases match TRBD2. Material for sequencing was PBMCs or T cells enriched from blood (not recorded which). The sequence was collected from a woman aged 30 to 39 who had recovered from COVID-19. The CDR3 region is CASSWSGNQYEQYF. In nucleotides, the CDR3 is TGTGCCAGCAGCTGGAGCGGGAACCAATACGAGCAGTACTTC.